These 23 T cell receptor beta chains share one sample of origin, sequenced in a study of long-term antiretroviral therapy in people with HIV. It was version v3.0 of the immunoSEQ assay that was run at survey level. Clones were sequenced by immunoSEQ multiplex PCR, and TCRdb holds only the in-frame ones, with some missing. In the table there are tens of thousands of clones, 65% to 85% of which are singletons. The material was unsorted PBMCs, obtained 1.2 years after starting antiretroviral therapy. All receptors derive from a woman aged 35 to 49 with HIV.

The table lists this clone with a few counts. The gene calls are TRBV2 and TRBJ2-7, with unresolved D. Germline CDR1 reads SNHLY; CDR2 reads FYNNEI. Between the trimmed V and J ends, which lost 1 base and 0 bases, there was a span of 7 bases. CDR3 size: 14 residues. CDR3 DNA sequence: TGTGCCAGCAGTGAAGGGCGCGGCTCCTACGAGCAGTACTTC. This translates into CASSEGRGSYEQYF.

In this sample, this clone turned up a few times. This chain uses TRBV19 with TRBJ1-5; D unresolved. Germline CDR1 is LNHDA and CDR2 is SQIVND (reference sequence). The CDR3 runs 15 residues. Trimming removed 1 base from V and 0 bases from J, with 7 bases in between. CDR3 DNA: TGTGCCAGTAGTATAGTCCCGGGTAGCAATCAGCCCCAGCATTTT. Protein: CASSIVPGSNQPQHF.

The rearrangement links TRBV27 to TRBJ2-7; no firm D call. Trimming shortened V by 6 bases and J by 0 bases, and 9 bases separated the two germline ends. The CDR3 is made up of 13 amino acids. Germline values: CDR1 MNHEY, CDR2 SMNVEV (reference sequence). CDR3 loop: CASSPVPSYEQYF. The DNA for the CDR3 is TGTGCCAGCAGCCCCGTCCCCTCCTACGAGCAGTACTTC.

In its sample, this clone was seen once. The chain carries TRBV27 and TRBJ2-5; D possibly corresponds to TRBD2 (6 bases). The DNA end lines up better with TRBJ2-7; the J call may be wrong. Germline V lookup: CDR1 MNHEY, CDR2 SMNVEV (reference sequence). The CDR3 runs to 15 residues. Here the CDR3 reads CASSLMASENYEQYF. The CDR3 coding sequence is TGTGCCAGCAGTTTAATGGCTAGCGAGAACTACGAGCAGTACTTC.

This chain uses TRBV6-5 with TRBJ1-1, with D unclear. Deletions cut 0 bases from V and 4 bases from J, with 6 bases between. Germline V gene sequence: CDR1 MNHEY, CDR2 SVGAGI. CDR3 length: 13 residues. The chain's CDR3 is CASSYSMVTEAFF. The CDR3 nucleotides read TGTGCCAGCAGTTACTCGATGGTCACTGAAGCTTTCTTT.

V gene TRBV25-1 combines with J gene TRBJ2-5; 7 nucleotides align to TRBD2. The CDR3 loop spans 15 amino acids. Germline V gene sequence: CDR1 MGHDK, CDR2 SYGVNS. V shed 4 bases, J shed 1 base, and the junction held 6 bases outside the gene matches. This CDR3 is CASSAQRGVQETQYF. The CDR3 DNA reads TGTGCCAGCAGTGCCCAACGGGGGGTCCAAGAGACCCAGTACTTC.

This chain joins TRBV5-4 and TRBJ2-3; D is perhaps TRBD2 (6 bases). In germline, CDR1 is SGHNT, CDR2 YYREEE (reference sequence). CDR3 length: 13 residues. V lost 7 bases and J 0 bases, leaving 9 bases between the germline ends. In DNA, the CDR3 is TGTGCCAGCGCGGGAATTAGCACAGATACGCAGTATTTT. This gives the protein CASAGISTDTQYF.

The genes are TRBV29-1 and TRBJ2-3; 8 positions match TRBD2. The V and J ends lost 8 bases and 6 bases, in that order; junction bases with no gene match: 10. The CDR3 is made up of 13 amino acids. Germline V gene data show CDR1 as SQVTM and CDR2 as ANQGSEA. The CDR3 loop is CSTRAAGVDTQYF. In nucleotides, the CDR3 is TGCAGCACTCGCGCAGCGGGAGTTGATACGCAGTATTTT.

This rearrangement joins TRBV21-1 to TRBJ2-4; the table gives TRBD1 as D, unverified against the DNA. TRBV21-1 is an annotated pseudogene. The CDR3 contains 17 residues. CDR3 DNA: TGTGCTAAACGAGGGGACAGGGGGCTTCTAGCCAAAAACATTCAGTACTTC. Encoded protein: CAKRGDRGLLAKNIQYF.

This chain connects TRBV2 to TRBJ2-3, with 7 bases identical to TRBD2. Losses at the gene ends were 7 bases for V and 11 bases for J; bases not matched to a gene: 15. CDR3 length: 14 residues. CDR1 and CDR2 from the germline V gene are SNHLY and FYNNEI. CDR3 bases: TGTGCCAGCAACCCATCTAGCGGTTCTTCGGTGCAGTATTTT. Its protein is CASNPSSGSSVQYF.

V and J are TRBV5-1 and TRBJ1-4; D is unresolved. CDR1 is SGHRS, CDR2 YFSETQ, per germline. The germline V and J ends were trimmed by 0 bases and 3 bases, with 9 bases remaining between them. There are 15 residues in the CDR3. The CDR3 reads CASSLGPSSNEKLFF. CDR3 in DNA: TGCGCCAGCAGCTTGGGTCCGTCCTCTAATGAAAAACTGTTTTTT.

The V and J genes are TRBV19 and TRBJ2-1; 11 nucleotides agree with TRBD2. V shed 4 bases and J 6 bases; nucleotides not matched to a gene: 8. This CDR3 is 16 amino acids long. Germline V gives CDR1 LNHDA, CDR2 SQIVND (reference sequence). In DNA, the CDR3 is TGTGCCAGTAGTACTAGCGGGAGGAGACCCAGCAATGAGCAGTTCTTC. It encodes CASSTSGRRPSNEQFF.

The CDR3 reads CASSPPADTDTQYF. Written as DNA, the CDR3 is TGTGCCAGCTCACCACCTGCAGACACAGATACGCAGTATTTT. This chain links TRBV18 with TRBJ2-3; D remains unclear. This CDR3 region has 14 residues. Germline CDR1 and CDR2: KGHSH and LQKENI. The V and J ends lost 0 bases and 2 bases respectively, with 6 bases between them. The full variable domain, its missing parts supplied by reference TRBV18 and TRBJ2-3, is NAGVMQNPRHLVRRRGQEARLRCSPMKGHSHVYWYRQLPEEGLKFMVYLQKENIIDESGMPKERFSAEFPKEGPSILRIQQVVRGDSAAYFCASSPPADTDTQYFGPGTRLTVL.

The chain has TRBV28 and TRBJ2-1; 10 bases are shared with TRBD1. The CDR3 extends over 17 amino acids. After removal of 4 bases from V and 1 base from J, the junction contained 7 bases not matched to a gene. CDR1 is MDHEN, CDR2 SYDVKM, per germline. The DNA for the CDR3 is TGTGCCAGCAGTTATCGACAGGGGGCAATTTCCTACAATGAGCAGTTCTTC. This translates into CASSYRQGAISYNEQFF.

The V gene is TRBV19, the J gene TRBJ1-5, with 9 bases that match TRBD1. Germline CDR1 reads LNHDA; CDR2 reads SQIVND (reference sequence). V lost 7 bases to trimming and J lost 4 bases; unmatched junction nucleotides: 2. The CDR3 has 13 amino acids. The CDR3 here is CASNGQGNQPQHF. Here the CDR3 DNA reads TGTGCCAGTAATGGACAGGGGAATCAGCCCCAGCATTTT.

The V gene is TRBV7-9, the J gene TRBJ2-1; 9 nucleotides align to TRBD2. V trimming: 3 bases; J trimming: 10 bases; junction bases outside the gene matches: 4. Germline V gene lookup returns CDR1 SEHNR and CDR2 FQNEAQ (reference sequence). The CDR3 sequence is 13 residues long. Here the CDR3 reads CASSFLAGREQFF. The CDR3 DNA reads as TGTGCCAGCAGCTTCCTAGCGGGACGGGAGCAGTTCTTC.

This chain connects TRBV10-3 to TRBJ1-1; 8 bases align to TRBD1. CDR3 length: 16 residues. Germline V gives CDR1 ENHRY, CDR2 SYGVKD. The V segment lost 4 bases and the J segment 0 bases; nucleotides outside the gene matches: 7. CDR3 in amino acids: CAISASGQGVNTEAFF. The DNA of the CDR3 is TGTGCCATCAGTGCGTCCGGACAGGGCGTGAACACTGAAGCTTTCTTT.

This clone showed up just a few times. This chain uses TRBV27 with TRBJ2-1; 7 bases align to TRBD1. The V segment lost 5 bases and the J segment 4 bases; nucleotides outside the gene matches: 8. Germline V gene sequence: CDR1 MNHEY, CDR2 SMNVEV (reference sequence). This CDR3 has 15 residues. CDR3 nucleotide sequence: TGTGCCAGCAGTCCAAGACAGGGAGCTTACAATGAGCAGTTCTTC. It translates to CASSPRQGAYNEQFF.

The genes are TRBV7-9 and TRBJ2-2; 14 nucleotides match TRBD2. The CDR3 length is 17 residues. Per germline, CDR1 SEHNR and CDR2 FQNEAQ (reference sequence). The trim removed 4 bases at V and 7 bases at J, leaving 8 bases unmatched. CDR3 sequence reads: CASSSGGTSGSHGELFF. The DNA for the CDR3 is TGTGCCAGCAGCTCAGGGGGGACTAGCGGGAGTCACGGGGAGCTGTTTTTT.

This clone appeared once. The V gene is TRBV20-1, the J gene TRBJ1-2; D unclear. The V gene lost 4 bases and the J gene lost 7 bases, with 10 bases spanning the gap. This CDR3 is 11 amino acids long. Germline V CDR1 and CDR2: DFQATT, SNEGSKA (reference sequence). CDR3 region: CSAKRDTGYTF. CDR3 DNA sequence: TGCAGTGCTAAACGAGACACTGGCTACACCTTC.

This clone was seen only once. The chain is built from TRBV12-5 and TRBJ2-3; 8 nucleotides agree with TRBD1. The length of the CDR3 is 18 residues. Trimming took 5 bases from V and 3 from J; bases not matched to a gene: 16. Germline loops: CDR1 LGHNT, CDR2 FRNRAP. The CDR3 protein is CASGITTGAIRGTDTQYF. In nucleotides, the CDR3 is TGTGCTAGTGGTATTACGACAGGGGCTATACGGGGGACAGATACGCAGTATTTT.

The CDR3 loop reads CASSPVLRDTEAFF. CDR3 nucleotides: TGTGCCAGCTCACCTGTCCTCAGGGACACTGAAGCTTTCTTT. This rearrangement joins TRBV18 to TRBJ1-1, with TRBD1 as a possible D gene (5 bases). With 3 bases removed from V and 3 bases from J, the gap between germline ends came to 11 bases. Germline loops: CDR1 KGHSH, CDR2 LQKENI. CDR3 size: 14 residues.

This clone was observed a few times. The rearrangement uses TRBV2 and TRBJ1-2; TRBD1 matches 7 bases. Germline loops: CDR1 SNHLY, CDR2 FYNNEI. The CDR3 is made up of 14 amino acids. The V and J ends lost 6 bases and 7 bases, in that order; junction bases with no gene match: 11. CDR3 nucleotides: TGTGCCAGCAGCGTCAGACAGGGAGAAGGTGGCTACACCTTC. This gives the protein CASSVRQGEGGYTF.